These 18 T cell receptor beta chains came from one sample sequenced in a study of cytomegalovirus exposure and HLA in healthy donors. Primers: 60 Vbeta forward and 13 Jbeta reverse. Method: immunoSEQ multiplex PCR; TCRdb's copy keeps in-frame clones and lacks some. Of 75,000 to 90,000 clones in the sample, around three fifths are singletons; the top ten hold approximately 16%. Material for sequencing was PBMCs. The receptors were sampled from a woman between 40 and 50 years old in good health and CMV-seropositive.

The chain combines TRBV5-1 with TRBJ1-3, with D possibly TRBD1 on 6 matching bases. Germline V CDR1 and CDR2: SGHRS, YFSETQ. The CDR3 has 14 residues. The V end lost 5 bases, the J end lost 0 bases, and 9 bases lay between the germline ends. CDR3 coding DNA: TGCGCCAGCAGGAGGACAGACTCTGGAAACACCATATATTTT. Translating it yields CASRRTDSGNTIYF.

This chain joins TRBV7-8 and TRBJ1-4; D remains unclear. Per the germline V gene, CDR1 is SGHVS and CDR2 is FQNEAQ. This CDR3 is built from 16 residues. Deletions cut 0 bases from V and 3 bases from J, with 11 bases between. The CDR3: CASSLARYMANEKLFF. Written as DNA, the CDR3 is TGTGCCAGCAGCTTAGCGCGATATATGGCTAATGAAAAACTGTTTTTT. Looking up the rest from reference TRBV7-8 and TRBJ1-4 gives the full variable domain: GAGVSQSPRYKVAKRGQDVALRCDPISGHVSLFWYQQALGQGPEFLTYFQNEAQLDKSGLPSDRFFAERPEGSVSTLKIQRTQQEDSAVYLCASSLARYMANEKLFFGSGTQLSVL.

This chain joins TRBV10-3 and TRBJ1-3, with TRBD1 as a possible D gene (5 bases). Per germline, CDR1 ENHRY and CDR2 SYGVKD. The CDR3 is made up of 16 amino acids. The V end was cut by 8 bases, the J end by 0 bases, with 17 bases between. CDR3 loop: CAIEATTGSSGNTIYF. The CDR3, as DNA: TGTGCCATCGAGGCCACTACAGGCAGCTCTGGAAACACCATATATTTT.

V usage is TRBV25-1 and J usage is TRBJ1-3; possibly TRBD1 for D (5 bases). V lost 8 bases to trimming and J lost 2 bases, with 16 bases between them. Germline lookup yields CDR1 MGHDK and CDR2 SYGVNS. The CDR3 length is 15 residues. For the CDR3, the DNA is TGTGCCAGCCAAGAACAGGCGCAAGCTGGAAACACCATATATTTT. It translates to CASQEQAQAGNTIYF.

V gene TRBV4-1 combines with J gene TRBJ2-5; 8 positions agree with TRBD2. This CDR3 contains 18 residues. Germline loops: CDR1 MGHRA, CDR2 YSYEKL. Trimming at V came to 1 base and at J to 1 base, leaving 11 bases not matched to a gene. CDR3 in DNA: TGCGCCAGCAGCCAAGCCTTAATTGGGACTAGGACCCAAGAGACCCAGTACTTC. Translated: CASSQALIGTRTQETQYF.

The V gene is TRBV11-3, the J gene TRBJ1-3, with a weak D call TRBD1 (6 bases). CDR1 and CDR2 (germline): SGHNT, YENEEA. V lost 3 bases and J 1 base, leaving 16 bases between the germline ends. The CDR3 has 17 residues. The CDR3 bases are TGTGCCAGCAGCTTGGGGGTCGACAGGCAATCTGGAAACACCATATATTTT. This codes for CASSLGVDRQSGNTIYF.

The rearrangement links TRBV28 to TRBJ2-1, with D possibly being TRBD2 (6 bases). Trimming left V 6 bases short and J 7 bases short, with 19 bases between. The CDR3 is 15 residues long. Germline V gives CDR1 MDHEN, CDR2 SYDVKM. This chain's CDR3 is CASSPGPQRVNEQFF. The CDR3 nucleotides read TGTGCCAGCAGCCCGGGGCCACAGCGGGTGAATGAGCAGTTCTTC.

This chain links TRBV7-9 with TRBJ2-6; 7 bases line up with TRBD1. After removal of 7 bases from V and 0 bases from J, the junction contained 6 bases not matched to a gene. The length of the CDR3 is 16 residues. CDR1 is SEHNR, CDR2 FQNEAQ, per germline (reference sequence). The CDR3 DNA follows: TGTGCCAGCAATACAGGGGAGAGCTCTGGGGCCAACGTCCTGACTTTC. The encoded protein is CASNTGESSGANVLTF.

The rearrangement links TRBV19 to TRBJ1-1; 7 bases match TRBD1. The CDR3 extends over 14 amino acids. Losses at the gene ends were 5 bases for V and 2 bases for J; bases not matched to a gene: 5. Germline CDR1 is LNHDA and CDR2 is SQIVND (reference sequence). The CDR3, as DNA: TGTGCCAGTAGTCACAGGGGCCAAAACACTGAAGCTTTCTTT. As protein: CASSHRGQNTEAFF.

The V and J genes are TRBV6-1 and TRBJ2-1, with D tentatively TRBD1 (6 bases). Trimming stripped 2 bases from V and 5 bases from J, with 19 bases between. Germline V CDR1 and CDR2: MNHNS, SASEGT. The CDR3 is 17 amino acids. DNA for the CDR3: TGTGCCAGCAGTGAACTCATTATACAGGGTTCACACAATGAGCAGTTCTTC. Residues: CASSELIIQGSHNEQFF.

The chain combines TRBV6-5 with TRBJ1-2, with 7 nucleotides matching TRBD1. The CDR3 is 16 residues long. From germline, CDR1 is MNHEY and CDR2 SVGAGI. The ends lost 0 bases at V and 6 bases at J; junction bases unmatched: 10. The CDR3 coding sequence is TGTGCCAGCAGTTACTCTCTGGGTTACAGGGGAAATGGCTACACCTTC. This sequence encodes CASSYSLGYRGNGYTF.

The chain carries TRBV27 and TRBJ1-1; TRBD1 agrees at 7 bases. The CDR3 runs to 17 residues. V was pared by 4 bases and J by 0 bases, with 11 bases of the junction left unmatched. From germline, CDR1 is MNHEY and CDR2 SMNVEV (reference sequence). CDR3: CASSSPLRGRMNTEAFF. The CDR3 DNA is TGTGCCAGCAGTTCTCCACTCAGGGGGAGGATGAACACTGAAGCTTTCTTT.

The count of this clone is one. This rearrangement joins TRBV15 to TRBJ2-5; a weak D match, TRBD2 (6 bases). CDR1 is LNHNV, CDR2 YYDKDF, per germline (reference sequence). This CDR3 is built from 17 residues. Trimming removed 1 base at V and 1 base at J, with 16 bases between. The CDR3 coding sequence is TGTGCCACCAGCAGAGGTCCAGCCCGGGACTTCCAAGAGACCCAGTACTTC. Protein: CATSRGPARDFQETQYF.

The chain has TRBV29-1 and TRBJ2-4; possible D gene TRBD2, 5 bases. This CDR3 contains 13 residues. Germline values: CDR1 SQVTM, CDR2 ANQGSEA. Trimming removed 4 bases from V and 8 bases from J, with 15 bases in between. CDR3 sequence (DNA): TGCAGCGTTGTAGGTGGGAGCGGAGACATTCAGTACTTC. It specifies CSVVGGSGDIQYF.

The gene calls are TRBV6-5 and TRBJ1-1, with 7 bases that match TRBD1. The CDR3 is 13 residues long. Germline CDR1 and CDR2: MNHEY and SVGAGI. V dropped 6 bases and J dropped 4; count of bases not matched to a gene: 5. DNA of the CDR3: TGTGCCAGCAGCGCGAACAGGGGCACTGAAGCTTTCTTT. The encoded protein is CASSANRGTEAFF.

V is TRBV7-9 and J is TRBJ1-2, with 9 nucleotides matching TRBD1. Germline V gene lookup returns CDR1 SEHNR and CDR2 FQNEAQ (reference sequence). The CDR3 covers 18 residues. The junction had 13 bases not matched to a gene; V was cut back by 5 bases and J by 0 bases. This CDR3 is CASSRTSGTGSPNYGYTF. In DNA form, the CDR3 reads TGTGCCAGCAGCCGAACGTCCGGGACAGGGTCCCCTAACTATGGCTACACCTTC.

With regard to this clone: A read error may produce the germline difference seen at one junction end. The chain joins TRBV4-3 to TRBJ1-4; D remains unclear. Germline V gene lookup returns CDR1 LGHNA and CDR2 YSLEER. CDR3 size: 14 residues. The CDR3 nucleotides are TGCGCCAGCAGCCAAGCGGGAACTTATGAAAAACTGTTTTTT. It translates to CASSQAGTYEKLFF.

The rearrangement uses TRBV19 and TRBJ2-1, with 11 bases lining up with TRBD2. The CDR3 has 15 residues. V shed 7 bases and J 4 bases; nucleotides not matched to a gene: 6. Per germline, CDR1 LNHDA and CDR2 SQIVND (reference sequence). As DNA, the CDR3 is TGTGCCAGTACCATCACTAGCGGGAGTTACAATGAGCAGTTCTTC. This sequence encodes CASTITSGSYNEQFF.